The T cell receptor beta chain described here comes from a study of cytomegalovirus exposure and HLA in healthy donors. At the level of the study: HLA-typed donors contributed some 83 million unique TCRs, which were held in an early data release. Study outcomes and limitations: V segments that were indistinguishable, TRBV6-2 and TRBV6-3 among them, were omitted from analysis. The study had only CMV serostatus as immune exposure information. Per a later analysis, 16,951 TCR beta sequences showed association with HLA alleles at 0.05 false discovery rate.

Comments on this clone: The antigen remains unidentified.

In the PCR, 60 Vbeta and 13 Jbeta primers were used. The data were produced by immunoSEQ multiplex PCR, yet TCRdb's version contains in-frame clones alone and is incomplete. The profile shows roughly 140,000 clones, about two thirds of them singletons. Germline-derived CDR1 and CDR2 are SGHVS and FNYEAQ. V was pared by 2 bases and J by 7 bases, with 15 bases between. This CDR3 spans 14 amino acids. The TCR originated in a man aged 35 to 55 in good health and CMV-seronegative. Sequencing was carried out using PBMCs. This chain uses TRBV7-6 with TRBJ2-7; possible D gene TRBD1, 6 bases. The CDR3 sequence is CASSLKGEIGEQYF. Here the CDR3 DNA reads TGTGCCAGCAGCTTAAAGGGGGAGATAGGGGAGCAGTACTTC.